The 12 T cell receptor beta chains presented below share a single source sample, sequenced in a study of cytomegalovirus exposure and HLA in healthy donors. Primers for the PCR totalled 60 Vbeta and 13 Jbeta. Only in-frame clones appear in the TCRdb table, and some are missing; sequencing was by immunoSEQ multiplex PCR. In the table there are about 200,000 clones, around 86% of which are singletons. Sample: PBMCs. These receptors all stem from a woman aged 45-65 years in good health and CMV-seropositive.

The V and J genes are TRBV5-1 and TRBJ2-5; a possible D gene is TRBD1 (6 bases). The V and J ends lost 2 bases and 5 bases respectively, with 22 bases between them. Germline values: CDR1 SGHRS, CDR2 YFSETQ. The CDR3 sequence is 17 residues long. CDR3 sequence reads: CASSLGSVRGWRETQYF. CDR3 bases: TGCGCCAGCAGCTTAGGTTCCGTCAGGGGTTGGAGGGAGACCCAGTACTTC.

The V gene is TRBV29-1, the J gene TRBJ2-7; TRBD2 matches 8 bases. CDR3 length: 13 amino acids. The V gene end was trimmed by 2 bases and the J gene end by 5 bases; junction bases not matched to a gene: 5. CDR1 SQVTM and CDR2 ANQGSEA come from the germline V gene. CDR3 bases: TGCAGCGTTGAAACGGGAGGGCCCAACGAGCAGTACTTC. This sequence encodes CSVETGGPNEQYF.

The gene calls are TRBV9 and TRBJ1-2; D unclear. Germline V lookup: CDR1 SGDLS, CDR2 YYNGEE. CDR3 length: 15 amino acids. Trimming removed 3 bases from V and 4 bases from J, with 16 bases in between. The CDR3 nucleotides read TGTGCCAGCAGCGCGAGTACCTTGCCGTCCTATGGCTACACCTTC. The encoded protein is CASSASTLPSYGYTF.

The chain is built from TRBV10-1 and TRBJ2-1; TRBD1 agrees at 12 bases. There are 14 residues in the CDR3. V lost 6 bases, J lost 8 bases, and 5 bases stayed unmatched. Looked up from germline, CDR1 is WNHNN and CDR2 is SYGVQD (reference sequence). CDR3: CASSGGQGAYEQFF. CDR3 DNA sequence: TGCGCCAGCAGCGGGGGACAGGGGGCGTATGAGCAGTTCTTC.

V usage is TRBV28 and J usage is TRBJ1-1; 7 positions agree with TRBD1. CDR1 is MDHEN and CDR2 is SYDVKM in the germline V gene. Trimming cost V 6 bases and J 1 base; bases outside gene matches: 5. The CDR3 has 14 residues. The CDR3 reads CASRRGGPNTEAFF. Here the CDR3 DNA reads TGTGCCAGCAGAAGAGGGGGCCCGAACACTGAAGCTTTCTTT.

The chain links TRBV11-2 to TRBJ2-7, with 8 bases lining up with TRBD2. The CDR3 runs 16 residues. V dropped 0 bases and J dropped 5; count of bases not matched to a gene: 9. In germline, CDR1 is SGHAT, CDR2 FQNNGV. The CDR3 reads CASSLDMAGGMDEQYF. For the CDR3, the DNA is TGTGCCAGCAGCTTAGATATGGCGGGAGGAATGGACGAGCAGTACTTC.

The chain combines TRBV7-2 with TRBJ2-1; D not resolved. Germline V lookup: CDR1 SGHTA, CDR2 FQGNSA. V was shortened by 2 bases and J by 4 bases, with 18 bases between the two germline ends. The CDR3 extends over 17 amino acids. CDR3 loop: CASSLNSVEAEYNEQFF. The CDR3 DNA is TGTGCCAGCAGCTTAAACTCGGTTGAGGCAGAATACAATGAGCAGTTCTTC.

V gene TRBV6-5 combines with J gene TRBJ2-2; unclear D gene. CDR3 size: 14 residues. The ends were cut back, 5 bases at V and 2 bases at J, with 9 bases in the middle. Germline loops: CDR1 MNHEY, CDR2 SVGAGI. The CDR3 region has the DNA TGTGCCAGCAGTCCAGGCGACAACACCGGGGAGCTGTTTTTT. Its translation: CASSPGDNTGELFF.

The J gene is TRBJ1-2, the V gene TRBV5-1; 8 bases match TRBD1. In germline, CDR1 is SGHRS, CDR2 YFSETQ. This CDR3 region has 15 residues. J gave up 4 bases and V 8 bases, and 13 bases lay outside the gene matches. The CDR3 loop is CASLPGTDRGYGYTF. For the CDR3, the DNA is TGCGCCAGTTTACCTGGGACCGACAGGGGCTATGGCTACACCTTC.

The genes are TRBV28 and TRBJ2-2, with no clear D. From germline, CDR1 is MDHEN and CDR2 SYDVKM. V was shortened by 5 bases and J by 3 bases, with 7 bases between the two germline ends. The CDR3 contains 13 residues. The CDR3 here is CASSPHYTGELFF. DNA for the CDR3: TGTGCCAGCAGTCCCCATTACACCGGGGAGCTGTTTTTT.

This clone was counted only a few times. The chain has TRBV10-3 and TRBJ2-7; 11 positions agree with TRBD1. The length of the CDR3 is 15 residues. V gave up 11 bases and J gave up 1 base; unmatched junction bases: 10. Germline V gene data show CDR1 as ENHRY and CDR2 as SYGVKD. The CDR3 loop reads CASQTGTGGSYEQYF. CDR3 coding DNA: TGTGCCTCGCAGACCGGGACAGGGGGGTCCTACGAGCAGTACTTC.

This chain links TRBV4-3 with TRBJ2-7; weak D call: TRBD2 (5 bases). From germline, CDR1 is LGHNA and CDR2 YSLEER. The CDR3 loop spans 15 amino acids. Deletions cut 0 bases from V and 7 bases from J, with 16 bases between. The CDR3 region has the DNA TGCGCCAGCAGCCAAGATCCTAGGACCCCGGGGGAGCAGTACTTC. It translates to CASSQDPRTPGEQYF.